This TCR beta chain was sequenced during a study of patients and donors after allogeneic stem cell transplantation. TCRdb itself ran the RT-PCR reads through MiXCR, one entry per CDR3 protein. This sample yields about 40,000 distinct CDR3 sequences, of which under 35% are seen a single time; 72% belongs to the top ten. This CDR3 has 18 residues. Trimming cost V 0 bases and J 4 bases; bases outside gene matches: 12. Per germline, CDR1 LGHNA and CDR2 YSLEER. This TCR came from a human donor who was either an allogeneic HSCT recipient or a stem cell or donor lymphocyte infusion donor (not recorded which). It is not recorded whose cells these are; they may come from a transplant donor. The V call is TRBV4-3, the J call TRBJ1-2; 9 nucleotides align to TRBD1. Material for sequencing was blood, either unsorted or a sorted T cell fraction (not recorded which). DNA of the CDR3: TGCGCCAGCAGCCAAGATCCCTCAACAGGGGGCGATCCCTATGGCTACACCTTC. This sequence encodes CASSQDPSTGGDPYGYTF.